The sequence of this T cell receptor (beta chain) was determined in a study of blood T cell repertoires in COVID-19. Produced via immunoSEQ multiplex PCR; TCRdb's table is partial and in-frame only. The sample contains roughly 250,000 clones, about 68% of which appear only once. Germline V lookup: CDR1 MNHNY, CDR2 SVGAGI (reference sequence). With V trimmed by 6 bases and J by 0 bases, 15 bases remained unmatched. The CDR3 consists of 20 residues. The sample was peripheral blood. The chain links TRBV6-6 to TRBJ2-6; 9 nucleotides match TRBD1. The sequence was obtained from a woman aged 80 or over with acute or convalescent COVID-19. For the CDR3, the DNA is TGTGCCAGCAGGCGAAGAGTAACAGGGGGCCTCAGCTCTGGGGCCAACGTCCTGACTTTC. The encoded protein is CASRRRVTGGLSSGANVLTF.